Below are 24 T cell receptor beta chains sequenced from a single sample in a study of control samples from healthy donors and cancer patients. Using immunoSEQ multiplex PCR, the repertoire was profiled, and TCRdb retains in-frame clones only, with some absent. Of over 85,000 clones detected, roughly 89% appear once; the ten largest clones hold roughly 9.7%. Input material: PBMCs. The receptors come from a woman in her forties or fifties with colorectal cancer.

The rearrangement uses TRBV7-2 and TRBJ2-1; 12 bases match TRBD1. Germline CDR1 reads SGHTA; CDR2 reads FQGNSA. This CDR3 spans 15 amino acids. V lost 5 bases and J lost 9; bases outside the gene matches: 8. CDR3 nucleotide sequence: TGTGCCAGCAGCCAACCGGGACAGGGGGCACTTGAGCAGTTCTTC. Protein sequence: CASSQPGQGALEQFF.

The genes are TRBV7-7 and TRBJ2-2; D gene ambiguous. Trimming took off 6 bases at V and 2 bases at J, with 10 bases between the two ends. Per the germline V gene, CDR1 is SSHAT and CDR2 is FNYEAQ (reference sequence). The CDR3 spans 14 residues. CDR3 protein: CASSPEPNTGELFF. In DNA, the CDR3 is TGTGCCAGCAGTCCGGAACCCAACACCGGGGAGCTGTTTTTT.

The chain carries TRBV19 and TRBJ1-1, with 7 bases lining up with TRBD1. V lost 6 bases, J lost 3 bases, and 4 bases stayed unmatched. The CDR3 totals 13 residues. CDR1 LNHDA and CDR2 SQIVND come from the germline V gene (reference sequence). The CDR3 DNA sequence: TGTGCCAGTAGCCGGGACAGCCACACTGAAGCTTTCTTT. It codes for CASSRDSHTEAFF.

The V call is TRBV27, the J call TRBJ1-1; 7 bases map to TRBD1. Germline V gene data show CDR1 as MNHEY and CDR2 as SMNVEV (reference sequence). Trimming at V came to 7 bases and at J to 1 base, leaving 6 bases not matched to a gene. The CDR3 spans 14 residues. The DNA for the CDR3 is TGTGCCAGCAACCGACAGGGCCCGAACACTGAAGCTTTCTTT. Translated, it gives CASNRQGPNTEAFF.

The chain couples TRBV6-2 or TRBV6-3 to TRBJ1-1; 11 nucleotides agree with TRBD1. The CDR3 has 15 residues. The germline V gene has CDR1 MNHEY and CDR2 SVGEGT. J gave up 1 base and V 6 bases, and 4 bases lay outside the gene matches. The CDR3 here is CASSPGTGGNTEAFF. Here the CDR3 DNA reads TGTGCCAGCAGCCCCGGGACAGGGGGGAACACTGAAGCTTTCTTT.

CDR3: CASSISSGPDEQFF. The CDR3 DNA reads TGTGCCAGCAGCATAAGCAGCGGGCCCGATGAGCAGTTCTTC. J is TRBJ2-1 and V is TRBV5-6; D is possibly TRBD2 (6 bases). The CDR3 length is 14 residues. V gave up 4 bases and J gave up 8 bases, with 16 bases separating them. From germline, CDR1 is SGHDT and CDR2 YYEEEE.

Of note for this clone: Other DNA variants within this sample encode the same CDR3. The V and J genes are TRBV28 and TRBJ1-5; D might be TRBD1 (6 bases). There are 13 residues in the CDR3. Germline CDR1 reads MDHEN; CDR2 reads SYDVKM. V shed 6 bases and J shed 1 base, with 7 bases lying between them. DNA for the CDR3: TGTGCCAGCAGGGGGGCGAGCAATCAGCCCCAGCATTTT. Its translation is CASRGASNQPQHF.

J is TRBJ2-5 and V is TRBV5-1; 11 bases align to TRBD2. The CDR3 runs 15 residues. The V gene's germline CDR1 is SGHRS and CDR2 YFSETQ. Trimming removed 4 bases from V and 4 bases from J; junction bases left unmatched: 6. The CDR3 DNA follows: TGCGCCAGCAGCGCTAGCGGGGGGAAGGGAGAGACCCAGTACTTC. Residues: CASSASGGKGETQYF. Based on the CDR3 plus reference TRBV5-1 and TRBJ2-5, the full variable domain is KAGVTQTPRYLIKTRGQQVTLSCSPISGHRSVSWYQQTPGQGLQFLFEYFSETQRNKGNFPGRFSGRQFSNSRSEMNVSTLELGDSALYLCASSASGGKGETQYFGPGTRLLVL.

The chain has TRBV5-6 and TRBJ2-1; D may match TRBD1 or TRBD2 (5 bases each). V was cut by 5 bases and J by 0 bases, with 9 bases left in between. Germline CDR1 and CDR2: SGHDT and YYEEEE. The CDR3 length is 14 residues. The DNA for the CDR3 is TGTGCCAGCAGTGGGGGTGGCTCCTACAATGAGCAGTTCTTC. Amino acids: CASSGGGSYNEQFF.

The chain recombines TRBV9 with TRBJ2-5, with D unclear. This CDR3 has 15 amino acids. Per germline, CDR1 SGDLS and CDR2 YYNGEE. V dropped 0 bases and J dropped 1 base, with 10 bases sitting between them. The CDR3 bases are TGTGCCAGCAGCGTAGGGGCCAGAGTCCAAGAGACCCAGTACTTC. This encodes CASSVGARVQETQYF. The variable domain in full, completed from reference TRBV9 and TRBJ2-5, reads DSGVTQTPKHLITATGQRVTLRCSPRSGDLSVYWYQQSLDQGLQFLIQYYNGEERAKGNILERFSAQQFPDLHSELNLSSLELGDSALYFCASSVGARVQETQYFGPGTRLLVL.

This chain links TRBV30 with TRBJ1-2; weak D call: TRBD1 (6 bases). Germline-derived CDR1 and CDR2 are GTSNPN and SVGIG (reference sequence). The CDR3 sequence is 16 residues long. The ends were cut back, 1 base at V and 8 bases at J, with 23 bases in the middle. The chain's CDR3 is CAWSAPSDTGSRGYTF. CDR3 DNA: TGTGCCTGGAGTGCCCCTTCCGATACAGGGTCACGCGGCTACACCTTC.

The genes are TRBV18 and TRBJ1-1; D unclear. V lost 3 bases and J lost 0, with 5 bases in between. The CDR3 sequence is 13 residues long. The germline V gene has CDR1 KGHSH and CDR2 LQKENI. For the CDR3, the DNA is TGTGCCAGCTCACCTCGTATGAACACTGAAGCTTTCTTT. This gives the protein CASSPRMNTEAFF.

This sequence joins TRBV5-4 and TRBJ2-1; tentatively, D is TRBD1 or TRBD2 (6 bases each). This CDR3 is built from 17 residues. Germline V gene lookup returns CDR1 SGHNT and CDR2 YYREEE (reference sequence). The V and J ends lost 1 base and 4 bases respectively, with 18 bases between them. The CDR3 coding sequence is TGTGCCAGCAGCTTGAGGGGGGCGTGGGACTTATACAATGAGCAGTTCTTC. Residues: CASSLRGAWDLYNEQFF.

The chain has TRBV7-8 and TRBJ2-7; possibly TRBD1 for D (6 bases). The CDR3 totals 15 residues. Trimming stripped 4 bases from V and 5 bases from J, with 18 bases between. The germline V gene encodes CDR1 SGHVS and CDR2 FQNEAQ. The CDR3 spells CASSSPQGNFNEQYV. CDR3 DNA: TGTGCCAGCAGCTCCCCACAGGGTAATTTCAACGAGCAGTACGTC.

The CDR3 protein is CASSQGTSGGTDTQYF. The CDR3 bases are TGTGCCAGCAGCCAAGGGACTAGCGGGGGGACAGATACGCAGTATTTT. V gene TRBV4-2 combines with J gene TRBJ2-3, with 14 bases aligning to TRBD2. V lost 1 base to trimming and J lost 3 bases; unmatched junction nucleotides: 0. Germline values: CDR1 LGHNA, CDR2 YNFKEQ. The CDR3 covers 16 residues.

This sequence joins TRBV7-2 and TRBJ1-1, with D perhaps matching TRBD1 (5 bases). The CDR3 contains 14 residues. The ends were cut back, 3 bases at V and 6 bases at J, with 14 bases in the middle. The germline V gene encodes CDR1 SGHTA and CDR2 FQGNSA. Here the CDR3 reads CASSLWAGSAEAFF. The CDR3 DNA follows: TGTGCCAGCAGCTTGTGGGCAGGGAGTGCTGAAGCTTTCTTT.

Remarks on this clone: This sample also contains other DNA sequences that code for the same CDR3. The V gene is TRBV7-2, the J gene TRBJ2-6; D call uncertain. V lost 3 bases to trimming and J lost 3 bases, with 6 bases between them. The CDR3 extends over 14 amino acids. Germline V CDR1 and CDR2: SGHTA, FQGNSA. This CDR3 is CASSFSDGANVLTF. DNA for the CDR3: TGTGCCAGCAGCTTCAGTGATGGGGCCAACGTCCTGACTTTC.

V is TRBV5-1 and J is TRBJ1-2; 9 nucleotides line up with TRBD1. Unmatched junction bases numbered 6, after V lost 0 bases and J lost 6 bases. The CDR3 contains 15 residues. The germline CDR1 and CDR2 sequences are SGHRS and YFSETQ. CDR3 nucleotides: TGCGCCAGCAGCTTGGTGACAGGGGGTGGAGATGGCTACACCTTC. Translating it yields CASSLVTGGGDGYTF.

The gene calls are TRBV18 and TRBJ2-2; D gene unclear. Looked up from germline, CDR1 is KGHSH and CDR2 is LQKENI. CDR3 length: 13 amino acids. V lost 8 bases to trimming and J lost 0 bases, with 7 bases between them. CDR3: CASADANTGELFF. Here the CDR3 DNA reads TGTGCCAGCGCGGATGCGAACACCGGGGAGCTGTTTTTT. The whole variable domain, remainder taken from reference TRBV18 and TRBJ2-2, is NAGVMQNPRHLVRRRGQEARLRCSPMKGHSHVYWYRQLPEEGLKFMVYLQKENIIDESGMPKERFSAEFPKEGPSILRIQQVVRGDSAAYFCASADANTGELFFGEGSRLTVL.

This chain links TRBV27 with TRBJ2-5; D may match TRBD1 or TRBD2 (5 bases each). CDR1 and CDR2 from the germline V gene are MNHEY and SMNVEV (reference sequence). The CDR3 sequence is 14 residues long. V was pared by 2 bases and J by 5 bases, with 12 bases between. The CDR3 protein is CASSLRGAGETQYF. The CDR3 bases are TGTGCCAGCAGTTTACGAGGGGCTGGGGAGACCCAGTACTTC.

The chain couples TRBV6-2 or TRBV6-3 to TRBJ1-1; 8 bases map to TRBD1. The CDR3 runs 15 residues. With V trimmed by 4 bases and J by 7 bases, 11 bases remained unmatched. Germline-derived CDR1 and CDR2 are MNHEY and SVGEGT. Written as DNA, the CDR3 is TGTGCCAGCAGTTCCCTGACCAGGGGGCGCGGTGAAGCTTTCTTT. Amino acids: CASSSLTRGRGEAFF.

Concerning this clone: The same CDR3 arises from other DNA sequences in this sample as well. V and J are TRBV11-3 and TRBJ1-1, with D tentatively TRBD1 (5 bases). The CDR3 runs to 14 residues. Germline V gene lookup returns CDR1 SGHNT and CDR2 YENEEA. V was clipped by 0 bases and J by 1 base, with 6 bases between them. The CDR3 loop reads CASSLDGGNTEAFF. The DNA of the CDR3 is TGTGCCAGCAGCTTAGATGGGGGGAACACTGAAGCTTTCTTT.

The V gene is TRBV28, the J gene TRBJ2-7; possibly TRBD1 for D (5 bases). This CDR3 spans 15 amino acids. Germline CDR1 MDHEN, CDR2 SYDVKM. Trimming cost V 2 bases and J 0 bases, with 11 bases left between them. CDR3 sequence: CASSLAQASSYEQYV. The CDR3 nucleotides are TGTGCCAGCAGTTTAGCACAGGCCAGCTCCTACGAGCAGTACGTC.

The chain carries TRBV3-1 (or the pseudogene TRBV3-2) and TRBJ1-1; the D is unclear. Germline V gene lookup returns CDR1 LGHDT and CDR2 YNNKEL (reference sequence). The CDR3 consists of 13 residues. The V and J ends lost 1 base and 5 bases respectively, with 8 bases between them. In DNA form, the CDR3 reads TGTGCCAGCAGCCAAGTATCTGGAACTGAAGCTTTCTTT. Protein: CASSQVSGTEAFF.